This TCR beta chain was identified during a study of OX40 agonist ivuxolimab in advanced cancers. Study at large: While on treatment, patients had intravenous ivuxolimab at 0.01 to 10 mg/kg every 2 weeks.

This CDR3 spans 13 amino acids. Germline lookup yields CDR1 MNHEY and CDR2 SVGAGI. Trimming removed 7 bases from V and 3 bases from J; junction bases left unmatched: 4. Data came from immunoSEQ multiplex PCR; TCRdb stores just in-frame clones and leaves some out. The data hold about 68,000 clones, with 65% to 90% observed a single time. The sequences come from CD4+ or CD8+ T cells sorted from blood, collected in a trial of the OX40 agonist ivuxolimab. The chain recombines TRBV6-5 with TRBJ2-7, with 9 nucleotides matching TRBD1. The receptor's source is an adult with an advanced solid tumor such as melanoma, head and neck, liver or kidney cancer. The DNA for the CDR3 is TGTGCCAGCACCCGACAGGGGGTCTACGAGCAGTACTTC. It yields the protein CASTRQGVYEQYF.